These 3 T cell receptor beta chains came from one sample sequenced in a study of T cell responses to AZD1222 COVID-19 vaccine. The data were produced by immunoSEQ multiplex PCR, yet TCRdb's version contains in-frame clones alone and is incomplete. This sample has roughly 120,000 clones, with just over 85% found just once. The sample here was peripheral blood, taken 28 days after the second AZD1222 dose. The source of these receptors is an adult who received the AZD1222 COVID-19 vaccine.

A remark on this clone: The same CDR3 is also encoded by other DNA sequences in this sample. The chain carries TRBV29-1 and TRBJ2-3; 7 bases are shared with TRBD2. Trimming removed 4 bases from V and 0 bases from J; junction bases left unmatched: 1. The germline gives CDR1 SQVTM, CDR2 ANQGSEA. This CDR3 is built from 13 residues. CDR3 sequence: CSVVGGSTDTQYF. Written as DNA, the CDR3 is TGCAGCGTTGTGGGGGGGAGCACAGATACGCAGTATTTT.

The J gene is TRBJ2-2, the V gene TRBV5-4, with D perhaps matching TRBD1 (5 bases). The V gene lost 4 bases and the J gene lost 9 bases, with 19 bases spanning the gap. This CDR3 is 15 amino acids long. Germline V gene sequence: CDR1 SGHNT, CDR2 YYREEE (reference sequence). The CDR3 DNA is TGTGCCAGCAGCCCCCCTGGGGCAGGTGCGAGGGAGCTGTTTTTT. This translates into CASSPPGAGARELFF. The full variable domain, in which reference TRBV5-4 and TRBJ2-2 provide the parts outside the CDR3, is ETGVTQSPTHLIKTRGQQVTLRCSSQSGHNTVSWYQQALGQGPQFIFQYYREEENGRGNFPPRFSGLQFPNYSSELNVNALELDDSALYLCASSPPGAGARELFFGEGSRLTVL.

The V gene is TRBV9, the J gene TRBJ1-2; D uncertain. Trimming stripped 4 bases from V and 3 bases from J, with 13 bases between. Germline values: CDR1 SGDLS, CDR2 YYNGEE. The CDR3 totals 14 residues. The CDR3 nucleotides are TGTGCCAGCAGCACCCGAGAGACTTACTATGGCTACACCTTC. Encoded protein: CASSTRETYYGYTF.